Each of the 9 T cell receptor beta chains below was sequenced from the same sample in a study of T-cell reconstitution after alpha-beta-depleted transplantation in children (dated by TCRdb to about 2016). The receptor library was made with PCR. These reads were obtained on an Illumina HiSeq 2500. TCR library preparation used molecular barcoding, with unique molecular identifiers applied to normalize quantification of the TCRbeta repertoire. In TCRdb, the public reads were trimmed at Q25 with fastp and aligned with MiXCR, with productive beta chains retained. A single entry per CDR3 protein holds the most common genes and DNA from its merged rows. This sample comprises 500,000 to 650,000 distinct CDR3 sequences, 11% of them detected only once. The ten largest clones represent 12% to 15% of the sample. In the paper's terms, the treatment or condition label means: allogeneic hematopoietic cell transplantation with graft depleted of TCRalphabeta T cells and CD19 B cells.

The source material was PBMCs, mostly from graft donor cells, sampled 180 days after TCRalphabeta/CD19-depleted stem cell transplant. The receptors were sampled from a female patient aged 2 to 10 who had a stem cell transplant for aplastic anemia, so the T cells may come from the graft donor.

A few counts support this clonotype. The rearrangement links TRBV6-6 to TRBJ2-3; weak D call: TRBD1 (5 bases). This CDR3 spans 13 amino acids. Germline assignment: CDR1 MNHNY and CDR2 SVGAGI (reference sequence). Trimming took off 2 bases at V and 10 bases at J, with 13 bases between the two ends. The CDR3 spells CASSYGTGHAQYF. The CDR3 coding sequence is TGTGCCAGCAGTTACGGAACAGGCCACGCGCAGTATTTT.

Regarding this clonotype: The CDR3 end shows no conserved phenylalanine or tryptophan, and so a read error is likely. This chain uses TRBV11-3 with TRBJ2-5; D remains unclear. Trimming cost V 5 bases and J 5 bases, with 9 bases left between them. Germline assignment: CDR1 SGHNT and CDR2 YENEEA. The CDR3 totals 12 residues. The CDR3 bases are TGTGCCAGCAGCACTCCTCACGAGACCCAGTACTTG. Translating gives CASSTPHETQYL.

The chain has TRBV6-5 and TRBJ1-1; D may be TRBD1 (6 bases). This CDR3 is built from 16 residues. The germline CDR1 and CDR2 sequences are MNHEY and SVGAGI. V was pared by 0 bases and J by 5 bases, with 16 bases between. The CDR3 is CASSYSTIGGWTEAFF. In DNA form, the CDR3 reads TGTGCCAGCAGTTACTCGACGATAGGGGGGTGGACTGAAGCTTTCTTT.

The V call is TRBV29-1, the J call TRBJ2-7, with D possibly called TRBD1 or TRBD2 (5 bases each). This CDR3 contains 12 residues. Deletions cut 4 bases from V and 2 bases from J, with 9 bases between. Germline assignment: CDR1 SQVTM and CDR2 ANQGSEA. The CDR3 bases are TGCAGCGTTGCGGGGACCGCCTACGAGCAGTACTTC. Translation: CSVAGTAYEQYF.

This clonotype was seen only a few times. The CDR3 is CASSLRPPLAGGQLGYYNEQFF. In DNA, the CDR3 is TGTGCCAGCAGCTTGCGCCCCCCTCTAGCGGGAGGGCAGCTTGGATATTACAATGAGCAGTTCTTC. The chain is built from TRBV5-8 and TRBJ2-1; 12 bases agree with TRBD2. Germline lookup yields CDR1 SGHTS and CDR2 YDEGEE. This CDR3 spans 22 amino acids. V was pared by 1 base and J by 4 bases, with 21 bases of the junction left unmatched.

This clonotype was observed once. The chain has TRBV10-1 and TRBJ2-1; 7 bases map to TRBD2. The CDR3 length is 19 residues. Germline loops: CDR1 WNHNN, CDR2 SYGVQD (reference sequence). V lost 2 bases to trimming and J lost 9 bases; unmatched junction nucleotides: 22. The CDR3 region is CASSEEFLLKAGFNSEQFF. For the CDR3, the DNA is TGCGCCAGCAGTGAGGAGTTCCTTCTAAAAGCGGGATTTAATAGTGAGCAGTTCTTC.

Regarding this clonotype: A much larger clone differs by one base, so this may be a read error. The CDR3 region is CASSYWGSPSKNTQYF. Written as DNA, the CDR3 is TGTGCCAGCAGTTACTGGGGGAGTCCGTCCAAAAACACTCAGTACTTC. This chain joins TRBV6-2 or TRBV6-3 and TRBJ2-4, with D possibly called TRBD1 or TRBD2 (5 bases each). This CDR3 comprises 16 residues. The V gene's germline CDR1 is MNHEY and CDR2 SVGEGT.

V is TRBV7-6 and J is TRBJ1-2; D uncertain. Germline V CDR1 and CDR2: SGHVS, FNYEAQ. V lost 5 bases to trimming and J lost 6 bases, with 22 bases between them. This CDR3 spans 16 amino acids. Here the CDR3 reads CASSHGTSRLRDGYTF. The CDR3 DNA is TGTGCCAGCAGCCACGGTACCTCGAGACTTAGGGATGGCTACACCTTC.

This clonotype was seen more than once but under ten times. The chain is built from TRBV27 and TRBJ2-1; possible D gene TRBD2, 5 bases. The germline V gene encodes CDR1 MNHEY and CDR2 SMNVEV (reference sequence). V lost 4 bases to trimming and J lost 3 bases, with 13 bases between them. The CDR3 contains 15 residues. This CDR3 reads CASSSLPGIYNEQFF. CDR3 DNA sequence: TGTGCCAGCAGTTCCCTACCGGGAATCTACAATGAGCAGTTCTTC.